This TCR beta chain was found in a study of blood T cell repertoires in COVID-19. Data came from immunoSEQ multiplex PCR; TCRdb stores just in-frame clones and leaves some out. The table shows some 190,000 clones, with approximately 86% occurring only once. The V gene lost 3 bases and the J gene lost 8 bases, with 21 bases spanning the gap. Germline V gene data show CDR1 as SGHRS and CDR2 as YFSETQ. The CDR3 spans 16 residues. This clone was detected only a few times. The V call is TRBV5-1, the J call TRBJ2-1, with D perhaps matching TRBD1 (7 bases). The sequence came from a woman in her thirties or forties in a cohort exposed to, infected with or recovered from COVID-19 (not recorded which). The specimen was PBMCs or T cells enriched from blood (not recorded which). CDR3 bases: TGCGCCAGCAGCTCCGCCTACAGGGGACTTGGGGATGAGCAGTTCTTC. Translating gives CASSSAYRGLGDEQFF.